The rows below give T cell receptor beta chains drawn from one sample of a study of regulatory T cells in long-lasting Graves disease. TCRdb ran MiXCR on the multiplex PCR reads and lists one entry per CDR3 protein. The sample carries 550,000 or so distinct CDR3 sequences, more than 10% recorded once. These data are also associated with another study on T cells in Graves' hyperthyroidism and ophthalmopathy.

The material was peripheral blood mononuclear cells (PBMCs), obtained at new diagnosis, from a patient treated with antithyroid drugs. Source of these receptors: a young woman with Graves disease. CDR3s include the opening cysteine and the closing phenylalanine or tryptophan. The D gene is left open where the match is weak. Size is omitted from some rows. Given values are once, few, many or a class for expanded clones.

CDR3 DNA	CDR3 protein	D gene	V gene	J gene	clone size
TGTGCCTGGAGTGTACCTCTCTCTGGGGCCAACGTCCTGACTTTC	CAWSVPLSGANVLTF	NA	TRBV30	TRBJ2-6	once
TGTGCCAGCAGAATAGGGGGCGCAGATACGCAGTATTTT	CASRIGGADTQYF	TRBD1	TRBV11-2	TRBJ2-3	NA
TGTGCCAGCAGTGTCGGACTAGCGGGAGCGGGGAACAATGAGCAGTTCTTC	CASSVGLAGAGNNEQFF	TRBD2	TRBV2	TRBJ2-1	NA
TGTGCCATCAGCCGTACTAGCGGGAGAAATAATGAGCAGTTCTTC	CAISRTSGRNNEQFF	TRBD2	TRBV10-3	TRBJ2-1	many
TGTGCCAGTAGTATGCCTAGCGGGAGTCATTACTACGAGCAGTACTTC	CASSMPSGSHYYEQYF	TRBD2	TRBV19	TRBJ2-7	few
TGTGCCAGCAGCCCCTTCCGGCGCGGCAACACCGGGGAGCTGTTTTTT	CASSPFRRGNTGELFF	NA	TRBV9	TRBJ2-2	few
TGTGCCAGCAGCCCGGAGGTACAGGGAGGTTACTATGGCTACACCTTC	CASSPEVQGGYYGYTF	NA	TRBV5-6	TRBJ1-2	many
TGTGCCAGCAGCGGACAGGGGGTTGGAACCGAAGCTTTCTTT	CASSGQGVGTEAFF	TRBD1	TRBV7-9	TRBJ1-1	many
TGTGCCAGCAGCGGTCATAACCGGGAGCCAAAACCCGGGAAGCTGTTTTTT	CASSGHNREPKPGKLFF	NA	TRBV7-8	TRBJ2-2	NA
TGTGCCAGCAGCTTAGGGGCGGGAGTCGGTGAGACCCAGTACTTC	CASSLGAGVGETQYF	TRBD2	TRBV11-2	TRBJ2-5	many
TGTGCCAGCAGCCCCCGGACAGGGCAGCAGACCCAGTACTTC	CASSPRTGQQTQYF	TRBD1	TRBV11-3	TRBJ2-5	NA
TGCAGTGCTAGAGATCCGCGGGGAGGGGGGCTAGCGGGAGGGCGATACAATGAGCAGTTCTTC	CSARDPRGGGLAGGRYNEQFF	TRBD2	TRBV20-1	TRBJ2-1	many
TGTGCCAGCAGCACCTGGACGGAAAACTATGGCTACACCTTC	CASSTWTENYGYTF	NA	TRBV7-9	TRBJ1-2	few
TGTGCCAGCAGTCTCGACAGGATTCCCCGAAGCACAGATACGCAGTATTTT	CASSLDRIPRSTDTQYF	NA	TRBV7-9	TRBJ2-3	many
TGTGCCAGCAGCCAAGATTTCCAGGGCCCCTACGAGCAGTACTTC	CASSQDFQGPYEQYF	NA	TRBV4-2	TRBJ2-7	few
TGTGCCAGCAGCTCCGGAGATGGGGACAATGAGCAGTTCTTC	CASSSGDGDNEQFF	NA	TRBV9	TRBJ2-1	NA